This TCR beta chain was recovered during a study of beta chain features in type 1 diabetes. Across the study: Summed over all samples, the examined sorted cells came to fewer than 120 million.

Every bit of the isolated RNA underwent reverse transcription, so sequencing read expressed TCRB transcripts. The repertoire was sequenced with immunoSEQ multiplex PCR; TCRdb's copy has only in-frame clones and lacks some. The data contain under 450,000 clones, approximately 15% of them singletons. This CDR3 is 11 amino acids long. V dropped 6 bases and J dropped 5 bases, with 7 bases sitting between them. The germline CDR1 and CDR2 sequences are SNHLY and FYNNEI. The clonotype originates from a man aged 25 to 40 in good health. The material sequenced was naive CD4+ T cells from blood. The rearrangement joins TRBV2 to TRBJ2-5; D might be TRBD2 (6 bases). Here the CDR3 reads CASRGRETQYF. In nucleotides, the CDR3 is TGTGCCAGCAGGGGGAGGGAGACCCAGTACTTC. Drawing the rest from reference TRBV2 and TRBJ2-5, the complete variable domain is EPEVTQTPSHQVTQMGQEVILRCVPISNHLYFYWYRQILGQKVEFLVSFYNNEISEKSEIFDDQFSVERPDGSNFTLKIRSTKLEDSAMYFCASRGRETQYFGPGTRLLVL.